This T cell receptor (beta chain) was recovered during a study of blood T cell repertoires in COVID-19. In germline, CDR1 is KGHSH, CDR2 LQKENI. The CDR3 consists of 14 residues. Trimming took 3 bases from V and 6 from J, leaving 14 bases between them. The data were produced by immunoSEQ multiplex PCR, yet TCRdb's version contains in-frame clones alone and is incomplete. The sample includes 200,000 to 250,000 clones, over 75% of them seen just once. The sequencing input was peripheral blood. This sequence was found in a woman between 65 and 79 years old with COVID-19, enrolled during active disease. The V gene is TRBV18, the J gene TRBJ1-2; D gene ambiguous. CDR3 nucleotides: TGTGCCAGCTCACCCTCCGTGGTTTCGGATGGCTACACCTTC. Residues: CASSPSVVSDGYTF.